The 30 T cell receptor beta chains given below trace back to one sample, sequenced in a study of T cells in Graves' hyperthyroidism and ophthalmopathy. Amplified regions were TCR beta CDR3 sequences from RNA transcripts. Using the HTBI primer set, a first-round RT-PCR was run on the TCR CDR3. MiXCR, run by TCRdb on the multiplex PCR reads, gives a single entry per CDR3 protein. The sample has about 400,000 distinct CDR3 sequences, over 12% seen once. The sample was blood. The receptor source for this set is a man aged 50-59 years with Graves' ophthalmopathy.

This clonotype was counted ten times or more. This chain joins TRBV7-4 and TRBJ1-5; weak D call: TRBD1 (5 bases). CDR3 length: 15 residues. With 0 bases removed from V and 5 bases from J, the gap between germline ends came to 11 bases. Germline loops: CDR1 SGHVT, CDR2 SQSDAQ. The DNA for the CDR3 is TGTGCCAGCAGCTTAGCAGGGGACGCCCATCAGCCCCAGCATTTT. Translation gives CASSLAGDAHQPQHF.

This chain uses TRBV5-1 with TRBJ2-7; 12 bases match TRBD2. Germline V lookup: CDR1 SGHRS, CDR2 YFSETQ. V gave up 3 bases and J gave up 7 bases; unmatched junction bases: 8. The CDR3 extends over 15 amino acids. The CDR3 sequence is CASSSMTSGSKEQYF. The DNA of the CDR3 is TGCGCCAGCAGCTCGATGACTAGCGGGAGCAAAGAGCAGTACTTC. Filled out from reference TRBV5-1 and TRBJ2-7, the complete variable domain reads KAGVTQTPRYLIKTRGQQVTLSCSPISGHRSVSWYQQTPGQGLQFLFEYFSETQRNKGNFPGRFSGRQFSNSRSEMNVSTLELGDSALYLCASSSMTSGSKEQYFGPGTRLTVT.

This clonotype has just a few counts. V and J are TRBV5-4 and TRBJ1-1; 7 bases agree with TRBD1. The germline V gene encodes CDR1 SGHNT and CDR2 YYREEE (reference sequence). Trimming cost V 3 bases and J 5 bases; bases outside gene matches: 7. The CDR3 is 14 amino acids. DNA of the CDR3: TGTGCCAGCAGCTCTGACAGGGTACGGACTGAAGCTTTCTTT. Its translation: CASSSDRVRTEAFF.

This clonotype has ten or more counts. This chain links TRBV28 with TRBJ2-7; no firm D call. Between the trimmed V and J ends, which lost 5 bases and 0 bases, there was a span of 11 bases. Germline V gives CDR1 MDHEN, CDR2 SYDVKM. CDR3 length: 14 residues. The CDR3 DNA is TGTGCCAGCAGTCTCGATCAAAGCTCCTACGAGCAGTACTTC. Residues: CASSLDQSSYEQYF.

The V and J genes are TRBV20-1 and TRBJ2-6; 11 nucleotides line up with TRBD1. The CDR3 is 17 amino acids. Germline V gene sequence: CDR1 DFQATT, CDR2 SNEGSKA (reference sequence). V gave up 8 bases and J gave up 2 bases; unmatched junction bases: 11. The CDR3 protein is CSKEFRDRGTGANVLTF. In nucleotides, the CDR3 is TGCAGTAAAGAGTTCCGGGACAGGGGGACTGGGGCCAACGTCCTGACTTTC.

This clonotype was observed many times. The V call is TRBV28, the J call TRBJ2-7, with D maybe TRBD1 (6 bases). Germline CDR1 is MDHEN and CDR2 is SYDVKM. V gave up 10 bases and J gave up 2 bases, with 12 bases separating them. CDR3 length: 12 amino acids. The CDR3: CATQTGTYEQYF. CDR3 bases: TGTGCCACCCAGACAGGAACCTACGAGCAGTACTTC.

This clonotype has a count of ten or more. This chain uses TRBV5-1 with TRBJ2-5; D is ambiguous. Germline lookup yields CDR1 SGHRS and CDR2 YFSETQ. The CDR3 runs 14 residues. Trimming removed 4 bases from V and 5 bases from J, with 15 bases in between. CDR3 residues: CASSAAIHRETQYF. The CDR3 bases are TGCGCCAGCAGCGCGGCCATACATCGGGAGACCCAGTACTTC.

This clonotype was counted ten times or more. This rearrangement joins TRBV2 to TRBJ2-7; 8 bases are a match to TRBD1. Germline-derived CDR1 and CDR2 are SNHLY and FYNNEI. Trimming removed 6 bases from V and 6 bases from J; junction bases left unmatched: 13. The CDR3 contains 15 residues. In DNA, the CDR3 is TGTGCCAGCAGAGAGCCTAGACAGGGGTTTGGCGAGCAGTACTTC. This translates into CASREPRQGFGEQYF.

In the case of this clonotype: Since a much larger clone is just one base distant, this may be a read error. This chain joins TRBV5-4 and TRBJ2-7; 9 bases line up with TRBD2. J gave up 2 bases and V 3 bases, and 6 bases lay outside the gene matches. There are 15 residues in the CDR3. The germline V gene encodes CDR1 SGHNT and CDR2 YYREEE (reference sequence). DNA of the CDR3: TGTGCCAGCAGCTGTACTAGCGGGTCGACCTACGAGCAGTACTTC. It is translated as CASSCTSGSTYEQYF.

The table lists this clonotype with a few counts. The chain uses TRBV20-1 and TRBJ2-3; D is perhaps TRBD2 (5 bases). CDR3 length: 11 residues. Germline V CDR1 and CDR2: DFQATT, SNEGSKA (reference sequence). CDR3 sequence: CSDGKSDTQYF. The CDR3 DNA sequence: TGCAGCGACGGGAAATCTGATACGCAGTATTTT.

The CDR3 DNA follows: TGTGCCAGCAGCCAAATTACGGGGGAGGGCAGCGATGAGCAGTTCTTC. Amino acids: CASSQITGEGSDEQFF. V gene TRBV4-2 combines with J gene TRBJ2-1, with 7 bases matching TRBD2. V was pared by 2 bases and J by 8 bases, with 12 bases of the junction left unmatched. CDR3 length: 16 amino acids. Per germline, CDR1 LGHNA and CDR2 YNFKEQ.

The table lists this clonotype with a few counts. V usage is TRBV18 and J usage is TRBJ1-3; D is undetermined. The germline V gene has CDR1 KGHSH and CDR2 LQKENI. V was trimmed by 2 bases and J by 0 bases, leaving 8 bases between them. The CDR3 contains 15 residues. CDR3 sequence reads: CASSPRTVSGNTIYF. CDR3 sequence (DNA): TGTGCCAGCTCACCAAGGACGGTCTCTGGAAACACCATATATTTT. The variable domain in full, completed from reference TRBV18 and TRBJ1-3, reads NAGVMQNPRHLVRRRGQEARLRCSPMKGHSHVYWYRQLPEEGLKFMVYLQKENIIDESGMPKERFSAEFPKEGPSILRIQQVVRGDSAAYFCASSPRTVSGNTIYFGEGSWLTVV.

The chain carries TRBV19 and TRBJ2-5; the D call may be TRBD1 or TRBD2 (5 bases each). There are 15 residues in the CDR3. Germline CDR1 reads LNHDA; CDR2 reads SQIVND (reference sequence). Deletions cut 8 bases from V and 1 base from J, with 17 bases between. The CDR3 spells CASGRGPGGQETQYF. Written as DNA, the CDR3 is TGTGCCAGTGGCCGGGGCCCAGGTGGCCAAGAGACCCAGTACTTC.

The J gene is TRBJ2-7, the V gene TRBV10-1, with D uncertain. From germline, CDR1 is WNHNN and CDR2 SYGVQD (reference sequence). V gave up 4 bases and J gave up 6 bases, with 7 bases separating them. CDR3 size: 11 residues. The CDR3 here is CASSVGSEQYF. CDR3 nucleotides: TGCGCCAGCAGTGTCGGGTCCGAGCAGTACTTC.

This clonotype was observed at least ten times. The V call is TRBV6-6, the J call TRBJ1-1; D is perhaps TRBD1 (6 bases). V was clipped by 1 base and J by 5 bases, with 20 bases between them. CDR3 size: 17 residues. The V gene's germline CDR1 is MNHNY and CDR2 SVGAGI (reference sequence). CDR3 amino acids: CASSYFGGQVGPTEAFF. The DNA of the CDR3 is TGTGCCAGCAGTTACTTCGGGGGGCAGGTGGGCCCGACTGAAGCTTTCTTT.

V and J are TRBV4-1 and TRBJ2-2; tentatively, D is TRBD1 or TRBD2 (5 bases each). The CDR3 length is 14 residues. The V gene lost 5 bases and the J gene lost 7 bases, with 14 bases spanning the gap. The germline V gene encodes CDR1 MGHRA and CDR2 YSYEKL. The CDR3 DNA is TGCGCCAGCAGCGCCCGGGACGGTGGCGGGGAGCTGTTTTTT. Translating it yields CASSARDGGGELFF.

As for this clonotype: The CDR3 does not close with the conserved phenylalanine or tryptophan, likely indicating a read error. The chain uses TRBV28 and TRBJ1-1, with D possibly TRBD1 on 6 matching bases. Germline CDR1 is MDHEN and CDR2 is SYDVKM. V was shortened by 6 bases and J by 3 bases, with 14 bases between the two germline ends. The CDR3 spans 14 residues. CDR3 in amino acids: CASSRGGAYTEAFS. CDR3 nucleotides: TGTGCCAGCAGCCGCGGGGGGGCGTACACTGAAGCTTTCTCT.

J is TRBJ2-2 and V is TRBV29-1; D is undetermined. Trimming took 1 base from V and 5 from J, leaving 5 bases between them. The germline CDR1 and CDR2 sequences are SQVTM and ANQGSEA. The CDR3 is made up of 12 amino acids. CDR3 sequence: CSVEGLTGELFF. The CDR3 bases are TGCAGCGTTGAAGGCCTTACCGGGGAGCTGTTTTTT.

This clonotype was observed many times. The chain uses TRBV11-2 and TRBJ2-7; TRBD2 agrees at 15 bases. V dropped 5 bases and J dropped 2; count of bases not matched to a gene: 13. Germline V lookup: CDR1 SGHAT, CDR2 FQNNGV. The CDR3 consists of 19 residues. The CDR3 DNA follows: TGTGCCAGCAGCATGGCCCCCGGGACTAGCGGGAGGACAACCTACGAGCAGTACTTC. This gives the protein CASSMAPGTSGRTTYEQYF.

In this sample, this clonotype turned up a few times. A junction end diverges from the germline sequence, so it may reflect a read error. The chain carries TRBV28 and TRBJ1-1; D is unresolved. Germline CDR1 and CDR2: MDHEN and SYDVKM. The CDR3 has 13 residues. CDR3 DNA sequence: TGTGCCAGCAGGCGGGAGTTGAATACTGAAGCTTTCTTT. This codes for CASRRELNTEAFF.

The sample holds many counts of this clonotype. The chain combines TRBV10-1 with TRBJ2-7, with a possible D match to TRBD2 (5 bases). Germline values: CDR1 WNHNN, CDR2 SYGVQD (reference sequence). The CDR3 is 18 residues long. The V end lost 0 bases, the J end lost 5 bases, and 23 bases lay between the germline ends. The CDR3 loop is CASSESVNYEGFVDEQYF. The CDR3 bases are TGCGCCAGCAGTGAGTCGGTTAATTACGAGGGCTTCGTCGACGAGCAGTACTTC.

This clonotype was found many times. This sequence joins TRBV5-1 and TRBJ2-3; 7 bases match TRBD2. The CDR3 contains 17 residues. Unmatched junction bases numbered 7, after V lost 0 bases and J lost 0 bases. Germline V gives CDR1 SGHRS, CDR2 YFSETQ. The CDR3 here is CASSLAPGGTSTDTQYF. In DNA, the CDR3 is TGCGCCAGCAGCTTGGCCCCCGGGGGGACTAGCACAGATACGCAGTATTTT.

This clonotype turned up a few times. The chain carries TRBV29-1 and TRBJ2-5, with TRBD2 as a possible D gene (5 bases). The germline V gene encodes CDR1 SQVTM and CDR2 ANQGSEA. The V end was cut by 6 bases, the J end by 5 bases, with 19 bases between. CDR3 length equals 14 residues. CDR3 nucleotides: TGCAGCGTAGAGGGCTCTCTGGTCGGGGAGACCCAGTACTTC. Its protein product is CSVEGSLVGETQYF.

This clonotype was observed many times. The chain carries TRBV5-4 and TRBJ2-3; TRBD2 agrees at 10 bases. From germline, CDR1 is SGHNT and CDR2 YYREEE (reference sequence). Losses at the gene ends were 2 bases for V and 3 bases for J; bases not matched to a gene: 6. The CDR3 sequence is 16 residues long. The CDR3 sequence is CASSLTAGGPTDTQYF. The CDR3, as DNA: TGTGCCAGCAGCTTAACAGCGGGAGGGCCAACAGATACGCAGTATTTT.

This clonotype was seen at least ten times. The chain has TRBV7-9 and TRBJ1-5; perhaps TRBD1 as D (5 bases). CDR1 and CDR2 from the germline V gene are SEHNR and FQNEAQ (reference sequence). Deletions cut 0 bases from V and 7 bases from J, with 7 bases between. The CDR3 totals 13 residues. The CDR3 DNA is TGTGCCAGCAGCTTAGCCTGGGGCCAGCCCCAGCATTTT. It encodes CASSLAWGQPQHF. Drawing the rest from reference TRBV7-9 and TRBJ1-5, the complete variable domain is DTGVSQNPRHKITKRGQNVTFRCDPISEHNRLYWYRQTLGQGPEFLTYFQNEAQLEKSRLLSDRFSAERPKGSFSTLEIQRTEQGDSAMYLCASSLAWGQPQHFGDGTRLSIL.

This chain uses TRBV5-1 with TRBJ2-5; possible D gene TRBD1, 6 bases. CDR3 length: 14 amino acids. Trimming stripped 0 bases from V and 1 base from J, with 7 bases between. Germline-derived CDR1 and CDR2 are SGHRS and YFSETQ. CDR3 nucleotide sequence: TGCGCCAGCAGCTTGGGGACAGCCCAAGAGACCCAGTACTTC. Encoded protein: CASSLGTAQETQYF.

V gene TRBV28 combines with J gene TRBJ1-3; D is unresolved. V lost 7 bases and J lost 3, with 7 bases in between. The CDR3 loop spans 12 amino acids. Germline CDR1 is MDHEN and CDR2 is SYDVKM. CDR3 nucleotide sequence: TGTGCCAGCACCACCGGTGGAAACACCATATATTTT. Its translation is CASTTGGNTIYF.

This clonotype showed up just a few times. The CDR3, as DNA: TGCAGTGCTGGGAGGACTAGCGGGAGGGCCCTTTACGCGACCCAGTACTTC. Encoded protein: CSAGRTSGRALYATQYF. The rearrangement joins TRBV20-1 to TRBJ2-5; TRBD2 matches 15 bases. This CDR3 comprises 17 residues. V trimming: 5 bases; J trimming: 7 bases; junction bases outside the gene matches: 14. Per germline, CDR1 DFQATT and CDR2 SNEGSKA (reference sequence).

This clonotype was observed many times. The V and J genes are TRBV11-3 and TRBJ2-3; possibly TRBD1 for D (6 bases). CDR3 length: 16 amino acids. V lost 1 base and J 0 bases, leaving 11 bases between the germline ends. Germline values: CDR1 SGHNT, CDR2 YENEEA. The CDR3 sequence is CASSLGWTESTDTQYF. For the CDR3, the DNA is TGTGCCAGCAGCTTAGGTTGGACAGAGAGCACAGATACGCAGTATTTT.

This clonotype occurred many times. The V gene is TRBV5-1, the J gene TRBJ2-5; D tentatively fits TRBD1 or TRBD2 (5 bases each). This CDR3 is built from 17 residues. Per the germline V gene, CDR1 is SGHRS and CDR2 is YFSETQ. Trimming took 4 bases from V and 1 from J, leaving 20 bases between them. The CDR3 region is CASSGRRDLTSQETQYF. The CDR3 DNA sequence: TGCGCCAGCAGCGGAAGACGGGACCTCACGTCCCAAGAGACCCAGTACTTC.